A selection of T cell receptor beta chains follows, all from one sample in a study of a mutant IDH1 vaccine in newly diagnosed glioma. These receptors lack a known antigen. The repertoire was sequenced with immunoSEQ multiplex PCR; TCRdb's copy has only in-frame clones and lacks some. The table has about 43,000 clones, about 88% seen once. The source was PBMCs, collected from a glioma patient whose treatment included an IDH1 peptide vaccine. The receptors were gathered from a woman between 18 and 29 years old with glioma. Some clones in this sample may be carry-over from other donors' samples. Both conserved end residues are part of each CDR3. The order of the fields is V gene, D gene, J gene, CDR3 DNA, CDR3 protein. D genes are given only for firm matches.

TRBV5-6	-	TRBJ1-6	TGTGCCAGCAGCCCCTACCCGGGCGGGTATAATTCACCCCTCCACTTT	CASSPYPGGYNSPLHF
TRBV25-1	-	TRBJ2-7	TGTGCCACTACTGACAGCTTCTACGAGCAGTACTTC	CATTDSFYEQYF
TRBV7-2	TRBD2	TRBJ2-1	TGTGCCAGCAGGCCCATAGCGGGACCCCCCTACAATGAGCAGTTCTTC	CASRPIAGPPYNEQFF
TRBV7-6	-	TRBJ2-3	TGTGCCAGCAGCTTGTATGGAAGCACAGATACGCAGTATTTT	CASSLYGSTDTQYF
TRBV7-2	TRBD1	TRBJ1-2	TGTGCCAGCAGCCGCCCAGGGACAGCGAATGGCTACACCTTC	CASSRPGTANGYTF
TRBV5-4	-	TRBJ1-4	TGTGCCAGCAGCCCCCGGGAGGGCGGTCGAGAAAAACTGTTTTTT	CASSPREGGREKLFF
TRBV9	TRBD2	TRBJ2-1	TGTGCCAGCAGCAATCACCTAGCGGGGCGCCTTGTGGGGGAGCAGTTCTTC	CASSNHLAGRLVGEQFF
TRBV25-1	-	TRBJ1-2	TGTGCCAGCAGTGATGTGGGGGGGTATGGCTACACCTTC	CASSDVGGYGYTF
TRBV5-1	-	TRBJ2-5	TGCGCCAGCAGCCGGGGTGGAGACCAAGAGACCCAGTACTTC	CASSRGGDQETQYF
TRBV4-1	-	TRBJ2-4	TGCGCCAGCAGCCAAGCAGGGGCTAAAAACATTCAGTACTTC	CASSQAGAKNIQYF